The TCR beta chain under discussion was sequenced for a study of Tregs in tolerant kidney transplant recipients. The CDR3 spans 12 residues. In germline, CDR1 is MNHEY, CDR2 SMNVEV (reference sequence). The V and J ends lost 2 bases and 10 bases respectively, with 10 bases between them. Libraries were prepared by immunoSEQ multiplex PCR; TCRdb keeps only in-frame clonotypes and omits some of them. The table records roughly 99,000 clones, 93% of them present only once. The chain recombines TRBV27 with TRBJ2-3, with TRBD2 as a possible D gene (6 bases). The source was CD4+ T cells from blood, collected before the transplant. This receptor was taken from a human donor who received a combined kidney and bone marrow transplant. The chain's CDR3 is CASSLLEGSQYF. The CDR3 bases are TGTGCCAGCAGTTTACTGGAGGGGTCGCAGTATTTT.